The 7 T cell receptor beta chains presented below share a single source sample, sequenced in a study of cytomegalovirus exposure and HLA in healthy donors. This PCR relied on a set of 60 Vbeta primers and 13 Jbeta primers. Produced via immunoSEQ multiplex PCR; TCRdb's table is partial and in-frame only. The sample yields some 150,000 clones, roughly 85% seen once. The sequencing sample was made of PBMCs. The source is a young woman in good health and CMV-seronegative.

The chain uses TRBV5-5 and TRBJ2-7, with TRBD1 identical over 11 bases. This CDR3 region has 16 residues. Germline V gene data show CDR1 as SGHKS and CDR2 as YYEKEE (reference sequence). The junction had 9 bases not matched to a gene; V was cut back by 4 bases and J by 3 bases. CDR3 nucleotide sequence: TGTGCCAGCAGCCTTATTCATGGGACAGGGGGCTACGAGCAGTACTTC. It codes for CASSLIHGTGGYEQYF.

CDR3 in amino acids: CSVEDRQAYTDTQYF. Here the CDR3 DNA reads TGCAGCGTTGAAGATCGACAGGCATACACAGATACGCAGTATTTT. The chain couples TRBV29-1 to TRBJ2-3; perhaps TRBD1 as D (6 bases). The germline V and J ends were trimmed by 0 bases and 2 bases, with 12 bases remaining between them. Looked up from germline, CDR1 is SQVTM and CDR2 is ANQGSEA. CDR3 length: 15 residues.

The chain links TRBV4-2 to TRBJ2-3; TRBD1 matches 10 bases. The V segment lost 4 bases and the J segment 2 bases; nucleotides outside the gene matches: 9. This CDR3 spans 17 amino acids. Germline assignment: CDR1 LGHNA and CDR2 YNFKEQ. The CDR3 DNA is TGTGCCAGCAGCCGCCGTCGACAGGGGGCGAACACAGATACGCAGTATTTT. Protein: CASSRRRQGANTDTQYF.

The J gene is TRBJ1-4, the V gene TRBV18; TRBD1 matches 7 bases. The CDR3 is 13 residues long. Germline-derived CDR1 and CDR2 are KGHSH and LQKENI. J was trimmed by 5 bases and V by 4 bases; bases with no gene match: 1. The CDR3 region is CASSLGGNEKLFF. CDR3 in DNA: TGTGCCAGCTCACTAGGGGGCAATGAAAAACTGTTTTTT. Filled out from reference TRBV18 and TRBJ1-4, the complete variable domain reads NAGVMQNPRHLVRRRGQEARLRCSPMKGHSHVYWYRQLPEEGLKFMVYLQKENIIDESGMPKERFSAEFPKEGPSILRIQQVVRGDSAAYFCASSLGGNEKLFFGSGTQLSVL.

The V and J genes are TRBV5-4 and TRBJ2-5; 16 nucleotides match TRBD2. The germline V gene encodes CDR1 SGHNT and CDR2 YYREEE (reference sequence). V dropped 4 bases and J dropped 5; count of bases not matched to a gene: 8. CDR3 size: 17 residues. The CDR3 region is CASSQGLAGGLGETQYF. DNA of the CDR3: TGTGCCAGCAGCCAGGGACTAGCGGGGGGGCTCGGGGAGACCCAGTACTTC.

This chain connects TRBV30 to TRBJ1-2; tentatively, D is TRBD1 (6 bases). The CDR3 has 14 amino acids. V lost 2 bases and J lost 6, with 16 bases in between. Germline assignment: CDR1 GTSNPN and CDR2 SVGIG (reference sequence). CDR3 in DNA: TGTGCCTGGAGTCCCGGACAGCTCGGAGATGGCTACACCTTC. It codes for CAWSPGQLGDGYTF.

This sequence joins TRBV5-1 and TRBJ1-2, with a possible D match to TRBD1 (5 bases). V was trimmed by 1 base and J by 3 bases, leaving 13 bases between them. This CDR3 is 15 amino acids long. The germline gives CDR1 SGHRS, CDR2 YFSETQ. The CDR3 sequence is CASSLRGRADYGYTF. The DNA for the CDR3 is TGCGCCAGCAGCTTGCGAGGCAGGGCCGACTATGGCTACACCTTC.